This T cell receptor beta chain came from a study of cytomegalovirus exposure and HLA in healthy donors. The V gene lost 5 bases and the J gene lost 2 bases, with 20 bases spanning the gap. This CDR3 region has 17 residues. Germline lookup yields CDR1 LNHDA and CDR2 SQIVND (reference sequence). As regards this clone: The antigen remains undetermined.

This PCR relied on a set of 60 Vbeta primers and 13 Jbeta primers. Libraries were prepared by immunoSEQ multiplex PCR; TCRdb keeps only in-frame clonotypes and omits some of them. Here the sample spans approximately 100,000 clones, around two thirds being singletons. Broader study findings: The study recorded over 150 TCR beta chains that were cytomegalovirus-associated.

This TCR derives from a man aged 50 to 59 in good health and CMV-seropositive. The sequenced material came from PBMCs. The chain carries TRBV19 and TRBJ2-3; possibly TRBD1 for D (6 bases). The DNA of the CDR3 is TGTGCCAGTAGTTTGAGGGGAAAACAGGGCTTCACAGATACGCAGTATTTT. This encodes CASSLRGKQGFTDTQYF.